A selection of T cell receptor beta chains follows, all from one sample in a study of blood T cell repertoires in COVID-19. Measured with immunoSEQ multiplex PCR; TCRdb has only the in-frame clones, and not every one. The sample yields 200,000 to 250,000 clones, over 80% seen once. The sample comprised PBMCs or T cells enriched from blood (not recorded which). These receptors were collected from a man in his fifties or sixties who had been exposed to COVID-19. Both conserved end residues are part of each CDR3.

V	J	CDR3
TRBV7-2	TRBJ2-3	CASSLLPRGWGQYF
TRBV28	TRBJ2-3	CASSFGTGGEVDTQYF
TRBV29-1	TRBJ1-1	CSVEDRGNTEAFF
TRBV4-2	TRBJ1-5	CASSQDGSGPLQPQHF
TRBV19	TRBJ1-2	CASSITGGSYGYTF
TRBV4-1	TRBJ1-2	CASSHPPGGLYGYTF
TRBV19	TRBJ1-2	CASSIVGAGYTF
TRBV3-1/TRBV3-2	TRBJ1-4	CASSRNPGQYTEKLFF
TRBV30	TRBJ1-1	CAVGGSGAVLGTEAFF
TRBV5-1	TRBJ1-4	CASSLDRANEKLFF
TRBV7-9	TRBJ1-3	CAITQDGGDSGNTIYF
TRBV5-4	TRBJ2-3	CASSLEGGSTDTQYF
TRBV3-1/TRBV3-2	TRBJ2-5	CASSHRGTGVGETQYF
TRBV18	TRBJ1-3	CASFQSGNTIYF
TRBV3-1/TRBV3-2	TRBJ1-6	CASSQDFGGLYNSPLHF
TRBV6-5	TRBJ2-3	CASRPPGVADTQYF
TRBV12-3/TRBV12-4	TRBJ1-2	CASHQGTNYGYTF
TRBV24-1	TRBJ2-5	CATSEAGPQETQYF
TRBV5-1	TRBJ1-1	CASNEQGGTEAFF
TRBV24-1	TRBJ2-2	CATSDWRGLFF
TRBV28	TRBJ1-2	CASTLALGQIYGYTF
TRBV28	TRBJ2-1	CASRPTGEGDEQFF
TRBV28	TRBJ1-1	CASSLWWANTEAFF
TRBV10-3	TRBJ1-2	CAITVDRSTTGYTF
TRBV29-1	TRBJ1-1	CSVDSGGNTEAFF
TRBV19	TRBJ1-4	CASSIDRNRGQTTNEKLFF
TRBV28	TRBJ2-1	CATEGGTGFNEQFF
TRBV5-6	TRBJ1-6	CASSFRDRDSPLHF
TRBV6-1	TRBJ1-2	CASSEVRGGSGYTF
TRBV7-9	TRBJ2-2	CAIKTRLAGNWDTGELFF
TRBV29-1	TRBJ1-2	CSVVVFPHTGGLGYGYTF
TRBV29-1	TRBJ2-3	CSVAASGISDTQYF
TRBV2	TRBJ1-2	CASSRDRGLVGYTF
TRBV28	TRBJ2-7	CASSLPGTLSSYEQYF
TRBV13	TRBJ2-2	CASSLQGGATGELFF
TRBV3-1/TRBV3-2	TRBJ2-3	CASSQGSGTWFDTQYF
TRBV19	TRBJ1-2	CASSRTGDGYGYTF
TRBV5-1	TRBJ2-6	CASSSYPGHSHSGANVLTF
TRBV24-1	TRBJ2-1	CATSDFWASSGTGSYNEQFF
TRBV11-3	TRBJ2-5	CASSLDGTSGTDTQTQYF
TRBV5-1	TRBJ1-6	CASRPGGTNSPLHF
TRBV5-4	TRBJ2-1	CASMYLGTSSYNEQFF
TRBV7-3	TRBJ1-2	CASSRDRVNGYTF
TRBV11-3	TRBJ2-1	CASSSSGGHEQFF
TRBV28	TRBJ2-2	CASIVSGSGGELFF
TRBV5-1	TRBJ1-6	CASSQDRVSSPLHF
TRBV28	TRBJ1-1	CASTLPPEGTEAFF
TRBV7-9	TRBJ2-3	CASSLEPGTQYF
TRBV27	TRBJ1-4	CASSLTRAGEKLFF